Listed below are T cell receptor beta chains from one sample, sequenced in a study of blood T cell repertoires in COVID-19. Sequencing used immunoSEQ multiplex PCR; TCRdb keeps in-frame clones, though not all of them. The table lists approximately 250,000 clones, less than 90% of them singletons. Sequenced: peripheral blood. The receptor source for this set is a woman aged 70-85 years with COVID-19, enrolled during active disease. Both conserved end residues are part of each CDR3. A D gene is named only where the DNA matches it firmly. The size field is filled for only some rows; it gives once, few, many or a size class.

d_call: -; v_call: TRBV6-6; j_call: TRBJ2-1; clone_size: -; cdr3_length: 15; cdr3_nt: TGTGCCAGCAGTTACGCTGACAACTCCTACAATGAGCAGTTCTTC; cdr3_aa: CASSYADNSYNEQFF
d_call: TRBD1; v_call: TRBV23-1; j_call: TRBJ2-7; clone_size: -; cdr3_length: 16; cdr3_nt: TGCGCCAGCAGTCAATCCTCCGGGACAGGGGACCACGAGCAGTACTTC; cdr3_aa: CASSQSSGTGDHEQYF
d_call: -; v_call: TRBV15; j_call: TRBJ1-5; clone_size: -; cdr3_length: 13; cdr3_nt: TGTGCCACCAGCAGAGATAGGGGTCAGCCCCAGCATTTT; cdr3_aa: CATSRDRGQPQHF
d_call: -; v_call: TRBV5-1; j_call: TRBJ2-5; clone_size: -; cdr3_length: 15; cdr3_nt: TGCGCCAGCAGCCAGGCCGCGGCGGGGCAAGAGACCCAGTACTTC; cdr3_aa: CASSQAAAGQETQYF
d_call: -; v_call: TRBV10-2; j_call: TRBJ1-2; clone_size: -; cdr3_length: 14; cdr3_nt: TGCGCCAGCAGTGAGTCGGGACTCCCTGGAGGCTACACCTTC; cdr3_aa: CASSESGLPGGYTF
d_call: -; v_call: TRBV15; j_call: TRBJ1-3; clone_size: -; cdr3_length: 16; cdr3_nt: TGTGCCACCAGCGGTACAGGATCTTGGGGTGGAAACACCATATATTTT; cdr3_aa: CATSGTGSWGGNTIYF
d_call: -; v_call: TRBV6-5; j_call: TRBJ1-2; clone_size: -; cdr3_length: 14; cdr3_nt: TGTGCCAGCAGTTACTCAAGGGAGGGGTATGGCTACACCTTC; cdr3_aa: CASSYSREGYGYTF
d_call: TRBD1; v_call: TRBV20-1; j_call: TRBJ1-5; clone_size: -; cdr3_length: 15; cdr3_nt: TGCAGTGCTAGTAGGGCAGGGGGCGAGAATCAGCCCCAGCATTTT; cdr3_aa: CSASRAGGENQPQHF
d_call: TRBD2; v_call: TRBV7-2; j_call: TRBJ2-1; clone_size: -; cdr3_length: 18; cdr3_nt: TGTGCCAGCAGCTTTAAGGGAGCTAGCGGGGGATACTACAATGAGCAGTTCTTC; cdr3_aa: CASSFKGASGGYYNEQFF
d_call: -; v_call: TRBV3-1/TRBV3-2; j_call: TRBJ1-3; clone_size: -; cdr3_length: 13; cdr3_nt: TGTGCCAGCAGCGGGGGGGCTGGAAACACCATATATTTT; cdr3_aa: CASSGGAGNTIYF
d_call: -; v_call: TRBV24-1; j_call: TRBJ2-1; clone_size: -; cdr3_length: 15; cdr3_nt: TGTGCCACCAGTGATTCCGGCGGACAGTTAAATGAGCAGTTCTTC; cdr3_aa: CATSDSGGQLNEQFF
d_call: TRBD2; v_call: TRBV5-1; j_call: TRBJ2-2; clone_size: -; cdr3_length: 16; cdr3_nt: TGCGCCAGCTCCTCGTCCCCAGCGGGGGGGACCGGGGAGCTGTTTTTT; cdr3_aa: CASSSSPAGGTGELFF
d_call: -; v_call: TRBV7-2; j_call: TRBJ2-5; clone_size: -; cdr3_length: 15; cdr3_nt: TGTGCCAGCAGCTCCCGGTCACAGGGCCAAGAGACCCAGTACTTC; cdr3_aa: CASSSRSQGQETQYF
d_call: -; v_call: TRBV3-1/TRBV3-2; j_call: TRBJ1-4; clone_size: few; cdr3_length: 15; cdr3_nt: TGTGCCAGCAGCAAAGGGGTGGGAGATAATGAAAAACTGTTTTTT; cdr3_aa: CASSKGVGDNEKLFF
d_call: -; v_call: TRBV7-2; j_call: TRBJ1-6; clone_size: -; cdr3_length: 13; cdr3_nt: TGTGCCAGCAGCCCCAGGGTTGACTCACCCCTCCACTTT; cdr3_aa: CASSPRVDSPLHF
d_call: -; v_call: TRBV5-1; j_call: TRBJ1-6; clone_size: -; cdr3_length: 13; cdr3_nt: TGCGCCAGCAGCCCCGGCGGGAATTCACCCCTCCACTTT; cdr3_aa: CASSPGGNSPLHF
d_call: -; v_call: TRBV2; j_call: TRBJ1-2; clone_size: few; cdr3_length: 14; cdr3_nt: TGTGCCAGCAGTGTTACGGGAGAGGGCTATGGCTACACCTTC; cdr3_aa: CASSVTGEGYGYTF